This is a list of T cell receptor beta chains from one sample in a study of identical twins. TCRdb reanalysed the 5' RACE reads using MiXCR and keeps one entry per CDR3 protein. The top ten hold around 3.1% of the sample, which has a few hundred thousand distinct CDR3 sequences, 9% to 10% seen once. These data were also reused for a study on yellow fever vaccine responses in identical twins.

Sequenced sample: PBMCs. Receptors were obtained from a young woman in good health. CDR3s leave out the opening cysteine and the closing phenylalanine or tryptophan.

SVVFSGSSYEQY	TRBV29-1	TRBJ2-7	12
ASSQERWGGGYEQY	TRBV4-3	TRBJ2-7	14
ASSLGTAQSYEQY	TRBV5-1	TRBJ2-7	13
ASSLADVNEGSSEPTYEQY	TRBV11-1	TRBJ2-7	19
ASLRDREGEQF	TRBV5-1	TRBJ2-1	11
ATSRGQSSYNEQF	TRBV15	TRBJ2-1	13
ASSLFPGTDTQY	TRBV11-1	TRBJ2-3	12
ASGFHQGHEQY	TRBV28	TRBJ2-7	11
ASSTTAGGLPGELF	TRBV7-3	TRBJ2-2	14
SVRQGPSYEQY	TRBV29-1	TRBJ2-7	11
ASTGDSAPDEQY	TRBV12-3/TRBV12-4	TRBJ2-7	12
ASSGEDRGQETQY	TRBV5-6	TRBJ2-5	13
SVRTQMNTEAF	TRBV29-1	TRBJ1-1	11
SARPPGGGEQY	TRBV20-1	TRBJ2-7	11
ASTLEGPTYEQY	TRBV11-2	TRBJ2-7	12
ASSQGQGQETQY	TRBV3-1	TRBJ2-5	12
ASGWGDEQF	TRBV12-5	TRBJ2-1	9
ASIETGSSPLH	TRBV28	TRBJ1-6	11
ASSRIPSYEQY	TRBV28	TRBJ2-7	11
ASSTSGTYSYNEQF	TRBV5-5	TRBJ2-1	14